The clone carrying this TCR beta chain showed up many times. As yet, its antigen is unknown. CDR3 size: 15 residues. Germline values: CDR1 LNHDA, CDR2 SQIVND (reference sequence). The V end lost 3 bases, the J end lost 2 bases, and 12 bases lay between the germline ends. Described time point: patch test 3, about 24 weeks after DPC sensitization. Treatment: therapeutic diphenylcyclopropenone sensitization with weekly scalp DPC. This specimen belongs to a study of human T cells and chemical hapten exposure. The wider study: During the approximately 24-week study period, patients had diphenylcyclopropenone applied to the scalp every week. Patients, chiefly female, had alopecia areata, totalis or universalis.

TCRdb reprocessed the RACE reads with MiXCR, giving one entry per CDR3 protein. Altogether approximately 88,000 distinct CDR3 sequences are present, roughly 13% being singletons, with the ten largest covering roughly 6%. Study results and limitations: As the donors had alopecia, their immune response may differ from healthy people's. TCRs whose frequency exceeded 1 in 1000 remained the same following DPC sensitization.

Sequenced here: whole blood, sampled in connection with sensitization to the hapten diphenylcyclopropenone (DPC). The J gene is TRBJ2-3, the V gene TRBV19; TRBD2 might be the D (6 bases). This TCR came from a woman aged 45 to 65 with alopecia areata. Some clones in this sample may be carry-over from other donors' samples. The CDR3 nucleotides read TGTGCCAGTAGTATCTCTAGCGCTTCCACAGATACGCAGTATTTT. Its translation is CASSISSASTDTQYF.